This TCR beta chain was recovered during a study of blood T cell repertoires in COVID-19. On the study more broadly: Acute and convalescent COVID-19 specimens originated in the United States, Italy and Spain. In each case, the material was cDNA or gDNA derived from T cells, B-cell-depleted T cells, or PBMCs.

This CDR3 region has 18 residues. Germline V CDR1 and CDR2: SGHDN, FVKESK. V was shortened by 2 bases and J by 2 bases, with 19 bases between the two germline ends. Method: immunoSEQ multiplex PCR; TCRdb's copy keeps in-frame clones and lacks some. The sample contains around 200,000 clones, roughly 85% of which appear only once. This chain links TRBV14 with TRBJ1-3, with D possibly being TRBD1 (5 bases). The sequence came from a woman of 80 years or more with acute or convalescent COVID-19. The specimen sequenced was peripheral blood. The CDR3 sequence is CASSQSWAGIIAGNTIYF. The CDR3 nucleotides read TGTGCCAGCAGCCAATCTTGGGCAGGGATCATCGCTGGAAACACCATATATTTT.